One and the same sample provided the 22 T cell receptor beta chains below, sequenced in a study of OX40 agonist ivuxolimab in advanced cancers. Sequencing used immunoSEQ multiplex PCR; TCRdb keeps in-frame clones, though not all of them. The repertoire holds about 110,000 clones, with around 93% as singletons. The material sequenced was CD4+ or CD8+ T cells sorted from blood, taken in a trial of the OX40 agonist ivuxolimab. These receptors were taken from an adult with an advanced solid tumor such as melanoma, head and neck, liver or kidney cancer.

The chain joins TRBV9 to TRBJ2-1; 9 bases fit TRBD2. CDR1 is SGDLS, CDR2 YYNGEE, per germline. The CDR3 runs to 16 residues. V lost 3 bases, J lost 4 bases, and 8 bases stayed unmatched. As DNA, the CDR3 is TGTGCCAGCAGCGCTCGGGCTAGCGGGGTATACAATGAGCAGTTCTTC. This sequence encodes CASSARASGVYNEQFF. The full variable domain, completed using reference TRBV9 and TRBJ2-1, is DSGVTQTPKHLITATGQRVTLRCSPRSGDLSVYWYQQSLDQGLQFLIQYYNGEERAKGNILERFSAQQFPDLHSELNLSSLELGDSALYFCASSARASGVYNEQFFGPGTRLTVL.

The chain recombines TRBV2 with TRBJ1-4; 8 nucleotides align to TRBD1. The germline CDR1 and CDR2 sequences are SNHLY and FYNNEI. The ends lost 5 bases at V and 8 bases at J; junction bases unmatched: 7. The CDR3 length is 14 residues. CDR3 bases: TGTGCCAGCAGTCGCCAGGGGGCAGGGGAAAAACTGTTTTTT. Residues: CASSRQGAGEKLFF.

This chain links TRBV9 with TRBJ1-3; maybe TRBD1 (5 bases). Trimming shortened V by 4 bases and J by 6 bases, and 8 bases separated the two germline ends. This CDR3 is 12 amino acids long. CDR1 and CDR2 from the germline V gene are SGDLS and YYNGEE. CDR3 amino acids: CASSRGENTIYF. The CDR3 DNA reads as TGTGCCAGCAGCCGGGGGGAAAACACCATATATTTT. Full variable domain (missing parts from reference TRBV9 and TRBJ1-3): DSGVTQTPKHLITATGQRVTLRCSPRSGDLSVYWYQQSLDQGLQFLIQYYNGEERAKGNILERFSAQQFPDLHSELNLSSLELGDSALYFCASSRGENTIYFGEGSWLTVV.

The chain uses TRBV7-6 and TRBJ2-7, with D possibly being TRBD1 or TRBD2 (5 bases each). This CDR3 is built from 15 residues. Trimming removed 5 bases from V and 2 bases from J, with 16 bases in between. CDR1 is SGHVS and CDR2 is FNYEAQ in the germline V gene. CDR3 nucleotide sequence: TGTGCCAGCAGCCGATGGGGTGGGGGAGCCTACGAGCAGTACTTC. This sequence encodes CASSRWGGGAYEQYF.

The V and J genes are TRBV9 and TRBJ2-5; 7 positions match TRBD2. The CDR3 covers 16 residues. Trimming at V came to 4 bases and at J to 4 bases, leaving 13 bases not matched to a gene. The germline gives CDR1 SGDLS, CDR2 YYNGEE. The CDR3 sequence: CASSPAWGGLGETQYF. The CDR3 DNA is TGTGCCAGCAGCCCCGCCTGGGGAGGGTTGGGAGAGACCCAGTACTTC.

J is TRBJ2-7 and V is TRBV5-1, with TRBD2 matching 7 bases. The CDR3 consists of 18 residues. From germline, CDR1 is SGHRS and CDR2 YFSETQ. The V segment lost 4 bases and the J segment 4 bases; nucleotides outside the gene matches: 20. DNA for the CDR3: TGCGCCAGCAGCGGGCAAAAACAGTCCCCGGGGGGTTTTTACGAGCAGTACTTC. It specifies CASSGQKQSPGGFYEQYF.

This chain links TRBV19 with TRBJ2-7; 10 nucleotides line up with TRBD2. The junction had 10 bases not matched to a gene; V was cut back by 4 bases and J by 7 bases. The length of the CDR3 is 15 residues. Germline V gene lookup returns CDR1 LNHDA and CDR2 SQIVND (reference sequence). The CDR3 sequence: CASSTQLAGVGEQYF. CDR3 nucleotide sequence: TGTGCCAGTAGTACTCAGCTAGCGGGAGTGGGGGAGCAGTACTTC. The variable domain in full, with the rest retrieved from reference TRBV19 and TRBJ2-7, is DGGITQSPKYLFRKEGQNVTLSCEQNLNHDAMYWYRQDPGQGLRLIYYSQIVNDFQKGDIAEGYSVSREKKESFPLTVTSAQKNPTAFYLCASSTQLAGVGEQYFGPGTRLTVT.

V usage is TRBV9 and J usage is TRBJ2-1, with D hard to call. Trimming took off 3 bases at V and 7 bases at J, with 5 bases between the two ends. CDR3 length: 11 residues. The V gene's germline CDR1 is SGDLS and CDR2 YYNGEE. The CDR3 loop reads CASSETNEQFF. In DNA, the CDR3 is TGTGCCAGCAGCGAGACGAATGAGCAGTTCTTC.

This rearrangement joins TRBV7-8 to TRBJ1-2; possibly TRBD1 for D (6 bases). Germline V gene lookup returns CDR1 SGHVS and CDR2 FQNEAQ. V lost 2 bases and J 8 bases, leaving 18 bases between the germline ends. The CDR3 extends over 15 amino acids. The CDR3: CASSLTPGGAKGYTF. As DNA, the CDR3 is TGTGCCAGCAGCTTAACACCCGGGGGGGCCAAGGGCTACACCTTC.

The chain has TRBV6-1 and TRBJ1-5; TRBD1 might be the D (5 bases). The CDR3 is 14 amino acids. Germline CDR1 and CDR2: MNHNS and SASEGT. Trimming left V 2 bases short and J 6 bases short, with 11 bases between. Here the CDR3 DNA reads TGTGCCAGCAGTGAAAGAAGGGGCAGTCAGCCCCAGCATTTT. Translated, it gives CASSERRGSQPQHF.

The genes are TRBV29-1 and TRBJ1-3; no reliable D call. The V gene lost 7 bases and the J gene lost 4 bases, with 8 bases spanning the gap. This CDR3 region has 11 residues. Germline loops: CDR1 SQVTM, CDR2 ANQGSEA. CDR3 in DNA: TGCAGCGGGGTGGAAGGAAACACCATATATTTT. Its translation is CSGVEGNTIYF.

In its sample, this clone was seen once. The J gene is TRBJ1-2, the V gene TRBV2; 8 nucleotides line up with TRBD1. The CDR3 covers 13 residues. The germline gives CDR1 SNHLY, CDR2 FYNNEI. Unmatched junction bases numbered 5, after V lost 3 bases and J lost 8 bases. As DNA, the CDR3 is TGTGCCAGCAGTGAGGACAGGGTCCTGGGCTACACCTTC. It specifies CASSEDRVLGYTF.

V is TRBV6-5 and J is TRBJ2-3; 7 bases match TRBD2. CDR1 is MNHEY, CDR2 SVGAGI, per germline. V lost 0 bases to trimming and J lost 4 bases; unmatched junction nucleotides: 7. This CDR3 contains 16 residues. For the CDR3, the DNA is TGTGCCAGCAGTTACTCAGGGGAGGGAGGGGCAGATACGCAGTATTTT. Its protein product is CASSYSGEGGADTQYF.

The chain carries TRBV19 and TRBJ2-5; D gene uncertain. Looked up from germline, CDR1 is LNHDA and CDR2 is SQIVND (reference sequence). The CDR3 runs 12 residues. V shed 8 bases and J shed 5 bases, with 12 bases lying between them. The CDR3 bases are TGTGCCAGTGGGAAAGTGGGGGAGACCCAGTACTTC. Its translation: CASGKVGETQYF.

CDR3 DNA sequence: TGTGCCAGCAGCTTTCTAGCGGAAGATACGCAGTATTTT. Translation gives CASSFLAEDTQYF. The chain links TRBV11-3 to TRBJ2-3; 7 bases map to TRBD2. From germline, CDR1 is SGHNT and CDR2 YENEEA. CDR3 length: 13 amino acids. J gave up 5 bases and V 3 bases, and 2 bases lay outside the gene matches. Based on the CDR3 plus reference TRBV11-3 and TRBJ2-3, the full variable domain is EAGVVQSPRYKIIEKKQPVAFWCNPISGHNTLYWYLQNLGQGPELLIRYENEEAVDDSQLPKDRFSAERLKGVDSTLKIQPAELGDSAVYLCASSFLAEDTQYFGPGTRLTVL.

The gene calls are TRBV14 and TRBJ2-6; 11 bases match TRBD1. The CDR3 is made up of 18 amino acids. Germline-derived CDR1 and CDR2 are SGHDN and FVKESK. V gave up 5 bases and J gave up 4 bases; unmatched junction bases: 10. In nucleotides, the CDR3 is TGTGCCAGCAGCGAGGTCATGGACAGGGGGCAAGGGGCCAACGTCCTGACTTTC. Amino acids: CASSEVMDRGQGANVLTF.

The chain recombines TRBV9 with TRBJ2-1; tentative D call: TRBD2 (6 bases). Germline V gene sequence: CDR1 SGDLS, CDR2 YYNGEE. This CDR3 has 14 residues. Trimming took off 0 bases at V and 5 bases at J, with 9 bases between the two ends. The DNA for the CDR3 is TGTGCCAGCAGCGTAGTAGCGGAGAACAATGAGCAGTTCTTC. Protein: CASSVVAENNEQFF.

J is TRBJ1-5 and V is TRBV2; 7 bases fit TRBD1. Trimming removed 4 bases from V and 6 bases from J; junction bases left unmatched: 3. The CDR3 has 13 residues. Per the germline V gene, CDR1 is SNHLY and CDR2 is FYNNEI. This chain's CDR3 is CASSGQGGQPQHF. CDR3 sequence (DNA): TGTGCCAGCAGTGGACAGGGTGGTCAGCCCCAGCATTTT. The full variable domain, with the rest looked up from reference TRBV2 and TRBJ1-5, is EPEVTQTPSHQVTQMGQEVILRCVPISNHLYFYWYRQILGQKVEFLVSFYNNEISEKSEIFDDQFSVERPDGSNFTLKIRSTKLEDSAMYFCASSGQGGQPQHFGDGTRLSIL.

This clone was seen just once. In nucleotides, the CDR3 is TGTGCCAGCTCAAGGGACAGGGAGGCTGGCTACACCTTC. Protein sequence: CASSRDREAGYTF. This chain connects TRBV18 to TRBJ1-2, with 9 bases identical to TRBD1. The trim removed 5 bases at V and 7 bases at J, leaving 5 bases unmatched. In germline, CDR1 is KGHSH, CDR2 LQKENI. The CDR3 spans 13 residues.

The J gene is TRBJ1-2, the V gene TRBV18; TRBD1 agrees at 7 bases. CDR3 length: 15 residues. Germline trimming cut 3 bases from V and 6 bases from J; bases unmatched to any gene: 10. In germline, CDR1 is KGHSH, CDR2 LQKENI. As DNA, the CDR3 is TGTGCCAGCTCACCCCTAGACAGGGTAGGGGATGGCTACACCTTC. It encodes CASSPLDRVGDGYTF.

V is TRBV11-2 and J is TRBJ2-1; D remains ambiguous. Germline-derived CDR1 and CDR2 are SGHAT and FQNNGV. CDR3 length equals 15 residues. The germline V and J ends were trimmed by 1 base and 4 bases, with 11 bases remaining between them. CDR3 DNA: TGTGCCAGCAGCTTAGTGGGTTCGGGTTACAATGAGCAGTTCTTC. Its protein is CASSLVGSGYNEQFF.

This clone was found a few times. The chain carries TRBV12-5 and TRBJ2-5; TRBD2 aligns across 10 bases. The CDR3 extends over 15 amino acids. The J segment lost 2 bases and the V segment lost 5 bases, leaving 5 bases of the junction unmatched. Germline V gene sequence: CDR1 LGHNT, CDR2 FRNRAP. CDR3 protein: CASGPGLAAQETQYF. The CDR3 coding sequence is TGTGCTAGTGGTCCCGGACTAGCGGCTCAAGAGACCCAGTACTTC.